These 31 T cell receptor beta chains were sequenced from one sample in a study of cytomegalovirus exposure and HLA in healthy donors. A multiplex PCR was run with 60 Vbeta primers and 13 Jbeta primers. Sequenced by immunoSEQ multiplex PCR; TCRdb stores in-frame clones only, minus some. The sample records around 100,000 clones, about four fifths being singletons. Sequencing used PBMCs. The receptors were gathered from a woman aged 40 to 50 in good health and CMV-seronegative.

The chain has TRBV11-2 and TRBJ2-1; 9 positions match TRBD1. The CDR3 contains 16 residues. Germline loops: CDR1 SGHAT, CDR2 FQNNGV. Unmatched junction bases numbered 8, after V lost 1 base and J lost 7 bases. Written as DNA, the CDR3 is TGTGCCAGCAGCTTAGCTACGACAGGGGGGTTTAATGAGCAGTTCTTC. As protein: CASSLATTGGFNEQFF.

The chain joins TRBV6-6 to TRBJ2-2; 15 nucleotides match TRBD2. With 5 bases clipped from V and 13 bases from J, the junction kept 8 bases outside the gene matches. The CDR3 runs to 15 residues. Germline V gene lookup returns CDR1 MNHNY and CDR2 SVGAGI (reference sequence). The CDR3 loop is CASSTRTSGGAVLFF. In DNA form, the CDR3 reads TGTGCCAGCAGTACTCGGACTAGCGGGGGGGCTGTGCTGTTTTTT.

This clone was detected only once. The chain has TRBV7-9 and TRBJ2-2, with 9 bases fitting TRBD1. Losses at the gene ends were 2 bases for V and 3 bases for J; bases not matched to a gene: 4. Per the germline V gene, CDR1 is SEHNR and CDR2 is FQNEAQ (reference sequence). The CDR3 length is 16 residues. The CDR3: CASSLLGTGHTGELFF. The CDR3 DNA is TGTGCCAGCAGCTTACTTGGGACAGGGCACACCGGGGAGCTGTTTTTT.

This clone was seen a single time. The chain uses TRBV28 and TRBJ2-7, with unresolved D. Between the trimmed V and J ends, which lost 4 bases and 2 bases, there was a span of 12 bases. The CDR3 contains 14 residues. Germline CDR1 MDHEN, CDR2 SYDVKM. CDR3 sequence (DNA): TGTGCCAGCAGTTCTGGTAGTATCCCCTACGAGCAGTACTTC. Amino acid sequence: CASSSGSIPYEQYF.

V gene TRBV7-9 combines with J gene TRBJ2-1, with 13 bases fitting TRBD2. CDR3 length: 15 residues. Germline trimming cut 3 bases from V and 9 bases from J; bases unmatched to any gene: 5. Germline CDR1 reads SEHNR; CDR2 reads FQNEAQ (reference sequence). CDR3 sequence reads: CASSFSTSGRAEQFF. The CDR3 DNA reads TGTGCCAGCAGCTTTAGCACTAGCGGGAGGGCTGAGCAGTTCTTC.

This clone was seen only a few times. This chain links TRBV15 with TRBJ2-7; the match to TRBD2 covers 10 bases. The CDR3 loop spans 15 amino acids. Looked up from germline, CDR1 is LNHNV and CDR2 is YYDKDF (reference sequence). The trim removed 0 bases at V and 4 bases at J, leaving 3 bases unmatched. The CDR3 sequence: CATSRDRTSGYEQYF. CDR3 coding DNA: TGTGCCACCAGCAGAGATAGGACTAGCGGTTACGAGCAGTACTTC.

The chain carries TRBV5-8 and TRBJ2-3; a weak D match, TRBD2 (5 bases). The CDR3 has 14 amino acids. The germline gives CDR1 SGHTS, CDR2 YDEGEE. V was cut by 0 bases and J by 3 bases, with 8 bases left in between. The CDR3 DNA reads as TGTGCCAGCAGCTTGGGCGGACTGACAGATACGCAGTATTTT. Translated, it gives CASSLGGLTDTQYF.

The genes are TRBV27 and TRBJ2-1; 7 nucleotides align to TRBD2. With V trimmed by 2 bases and J by 1 base, 5 bases remained unmatched. Looked up from germline, CDR1 is MNHEY and CDR2 is SMNVEV (reference sequence). This CDR3 is built from 16 residues. The CDR3 here is CASSLSAGLSYNEQFF. The DNA for the CDR3 is TGTGCCAGCAGTTTAAGTGCGGGACTATCCTACAATGAGCAGTTCTTC.

The chain combines TRBV30 with TRBJ1-5; 7 bases agree with TRBD1. Germline trimming cut 2 bases from V and 6 bases from J; bases unmatched to any gene: 7. The CDR3 has 14 residues. The V gene's germline CDR1 is GTSNPN and CDR2 SVGIG (reference sequence). CDR3 nucleotide sequence: TGTGCCTGGAGTAGGAGGGGGCCGTCTCAGCCCCAGCATTTT. It codes for CAWSRRGPSQPQHF.

The chain is built from TRBV6-6 and TRBJ2-7, with D unclear. The CDR3 consists of 14 residues. CDR1 and CDR2 from the germline V gene are MNHNY and SVGAGI (reference sequence). V lost 4 bases and J lost 4, with 14 bases in between. The CDR3 region is CASSWQDDTYEQYF. CDR3 nucleotides: TGTGCCAGCAGTTGGCAGGATGATACGTACGAGCAGTACTTC.

The chain links TRBV7-9 to TRBJ2-7, with a weak D call TRBD1 (7 bases). Trimming removed 5 bases from V and 0 bases from J, with 20 bases in between. The CDR3 contains 17 residues. CDR1 and CDR2 (germline): SEHNR, FQNEAQ (reference sequence). The CDR3 spells CASSRLTAGGSSYEQYF. The DNA of the CDR3 is TGTGCCAGCAGCCGGCTGACGGCAGGGGGGAGCTCCTACGAGCAGTACTTC.

This rearrangement joins TRBV2 to TRBJ2-3, with 10 bases lining up with TRBD2. CDR3 length equals 14 residues. With V trimmed by 7 bases and J by 5 bases, 6 bases remained unmatched. Germline V CDR1 and CDR2: SNHLY, FYNNEI. DNA of the CDR3: TGTGCCAGCAATATAGCGGGGGGAGTAGATACGCAGTATTTT. It codes for CASNIAGGVDTQYF. The variable domain in full, completed from reference TRBV2 and TRBJ2-3, reads EPEVTQTPSHQVTQMGQEVILRCVPISNHLYFYWYRQILGQKVEFLVSFYNNEISEKSEIFDDQFSVERPDGSNFTLKIRSTKLEDSAMYFCASNIAGGVDTQYFGPGTRLTVL.

The chain combines TRBV7-2 with TRBJ2-1; 9 positions agree with TRBD2. Germline CDR1 is SGHTA and CDR2 is FQGNSA. The CDR3 covers 17 residues. V lost 4 bases to trimming and J lost 4 bases; unmatched junction nucleotides: 11. The CDR3 here is CASSSRPGLASYNEQFF. As DNA, the CDR3 is TGTGCCAGCAGCTCAAGGCCGGGACTAGCTTCATACAATGAGCAGTTCTTC.

V and J are TRBV18 and TRBJ2-1, with D unclear. V lost 6 bases, J lost 9 bases, and 12 bases lay in between. Germline V CDR1 and CDR2: KGHSH, LQKENI. CDR3 size: 12 residues. The CDR3 sequence: CASSPGLPEQFF. The DNA for the CDR3 is TGTGCCAGCTCCCCTGGCCTCCCTGAGCAGTTCTTC.

With regard to this clone: One end of the junction varies from germline; a read error may be responsible. The sample has other DNA sequences that encode this CDR3 too. J is TRBJ1-6 and V is TRBV12-5, with D hard to call. The CDR3 spans 18 residues. Germline lookup yields CDR1 LGHNT and CDR2 FRNRAP. The CDR3 spells CASGLGKNKPFNNSPLHF. CDR3 nucleotides: TGTGCTAGTGGTTTGGGCAAAAATAAGCCTTTTAATAATTCCCCCCTCCACTTT. The complete variable domain, with remaining parts taken from reference TRBV12-5 and TRBJ1-6, reads DARVTQTPRHKVTEMGQEVTMRCQPILGHNTVFWYRQTMMQGLELLAYFRNRAPLDDSGMPKDRFSAEMPDATLATLKIQPSEPRDSAVYFCASGLGKNKPFNNSPLHFGNGTRLTVT.

Notes on this clone: The junction shows a germline mismatch at one end, possibly a read error. V is TRBV7-9 and J is TRBJ1-1; D is unclear. The germline V gene encodes CDR1 SEHNR and CDR2 FQNEAQ (reference sequence). This CDR3 comprises 14 residues. The CDR3 region has the DNA TGTTCCAGCAGTCAAGTCGGTGTGAACACTGAAGCTTTCTTT. This translates into CSSSQVGVNTEAFF.

With regard to this clone: Other DNA variants within this sample encode the same CDR3. The chain has TRBV7-2 and TRBJ2-7; D remains unclear. CDR3 length: 16 residues. Germline CDR1 is SGHTA and CDR2 is FQGNSA. V was trimmed by 1 base and J by 4 bases, leaving 17 bases between them. CDR3 nucleotide sequence: TGTGCCAGCAGCTTAGGGCCCTCACAGAATGGGTACGAGCAGTACTTC. Translation: CASSLGPSQNGYEQYF. The whole variable domain, remainder taken from reference TRBV7-2 and TRBJ2-7, is GAGVSQSPSNKVTEKGKDVELRCDPISGHTALYWYRQSLGQGLEFLIYFQGNSAPDKSGLPSDRFSAERTGGSVSTLTIQRTQQEDSAVYLCASSLGPSQNGYEQYFGPGTRLTVT.

V and J are TRBV7-9 and TRBJ2-7; 7 bases fit TRBD2. The V segment lost 6 bases and the J segment 5 bases; nucleotides outside the gene matches: 10. The CDR3 runs to 14 residues. Per the germline V gene, CDR1 is SEHNR and CDR2 is FQNEAQ (reference sequence). The CDR3 is CASSTAGEADEQYF. CDR3 bases: TGTGCCAGCAGTACCGCGGGGGAGGCTGACGAGCAGTACTTC.

The chain carries TRBV18 and TRBJ1-3, with D possibly TRBD1 on 5 matching bases. CDR3 length: 16 amino acids. V lost 3 bases to trimming and J lost 0 bases, with 12 bases between them. The germline V gene encodes CDR1 KGHSH and CDR2 LQKENI. The CDR3 protein is CASSPLARGSGNTIYF. DNA of the CDR3: TGTGCCAGCTCACCCCTCGCAAGGGGCTCTGGAAACACCATATATTTT.

The chain links TRBV7-8 to TRBJ1-1, with a possible D match to TRBD1 (5 bases). The CDR3 is 17 residues long. Germline CDR1 reads SGHVS; CDR2 reads FQNEAQ. With 4 bases removed from V and 5 bases from J, the gap between germline ends came to 23 bases. The CDR3, as DNA: TGTGCCAGCAGCTCAGGGAGGGCAGGGATTGGGAGGACTGAAGCTTTCTTT. The encoded protein is CASSSGRAGIGRTEAFF.

The gene calls are TRBV11-3 and TRBJ2-3; D gene uncertain. The V and J ends lost 2 bases and 6 bases respectively, with 6 bases between them. The CDR3 spans 12 residues. The germline CDR1 and CDR2 sequences are SGHNT and YENEEA. CDR3 sequence (DNA): TGTGCCAGCAGCTTATCTTCCGATACGCAGTATTTT. This codes for CASSLSSDTQYF.

Concerning this clone: A read error may produce the germline difference seen at one junction end. The rearrangement uses TRBV7-9 and TRBJ1-4, with a tentative D call TRBD1 (5 bases). The CDR3 loop spans 15 amino acids. Germline CDR1 SEHNR, CDR2 FQNEAQ (reference sequence). CDR3 protein: CSSSLPGLGNEKLFF. The DNA of the CDR3 is TGTTCCAGCAGCCTCCCGGGACTCGGGAATGAAAAACTGTTTTTT.

This clone was seen only once. Here the CDR3 DNA reads TGTGCCAGCAGCGTCTACACAGGGGAGAACACTGAAGCTTTCTTT. As protein: CASSVYTGENTEAFF. This chain links TRBV9 with TRBJ1-1; 7 bases fit TRBD1. The V segment lost 2 bases and the J segment 1 base; nucleotides outside the gene matches: 5. From germline, CDR1 is SGDLS and CDR2 YYNGEE. This CDR3 has 15 residues.

The CDR3 DNA follows: TGTGCCAGCAGTCGCCGGGGGGGCCGGGAGACCCAGTACTTC. Translation gives CASSRRGGRETQYF. The chain couples TRBV7-2 to TRBJ2-5; 8 nucleotides agree with TRBD2. Germline V gene sequence: CDR1 SGHTA, CDR2 FQGNSA. The CDR3 length is 14 residues. With 6 bases clipped from V and 5 bases from J, the junction kept 8 bases outside the gene matches.

This clone came up a few times. The genes are TRBV28 and TRBJ2-1, with 9 nucleotides matching TRBD2. CDR1 is MDHEN and CDR2 is SYDVKM in the germline V gene. The CDR3 runs 15 residues. Trimming took 7 bases from V and 5 from J; bases not matched to a gene: 9. The CDR3 sequence is CASKGLAFGDNEQFF. Here the CDR3 DNA reads TGTGCCAGCAAGGGACTAGCTTTCGGGGACAATGAGCAGTTCTTC.

CDR3 DNA sequence: TGTGCCAGCAGCACCCGGACGGGACAAGAGACCCAGTACTTC. Its translation: CASSTRTGQETQYF. V is TRBV11-2 and J is TRBJ2-5; tentatively, D is TRBD2 (5 bases). V was trimmed by 5 bases and J by 2 bases, leaving 12 bases between them. The V gene's germline CDR1 is SGHAT and CDR2 FQNNGV. CDR3 length: 14 amino acids.

This clone has more than one count but fewer than ten. The chain combines TRBV19 with TRBJ2-1; tentative D call: TRBD2 (5 bases). CDR1 LNHDA and CDR2 SQIVND come from the germline V gene (reference sequence). The CDR3 is made up of 14 amino acids. Trimming took off 6 bases at V and 6 bases at J, with 15 bases between the two ends. The CDR3 region is CASRRQIGVNEQFF. The CDR3 DNA sequence: TGTGCCAGTAGAAGGCAGATCGGGGTCAATGAGCAGTTCTTC.

The rearrangement uses TRBV27 and TRBJ2-7, with D maybe TRBD2 (5 bases). Trimming shortened V by 5 bases and J by 6 bases, and 14 bases separated the two germline ends. Germline CDR1 reads MNHEY; CDR2 reads SMNVEV (reference sequence). The CDR3 is 13 residues long. CDR3 region: CASSLGIHGEQYF. The CDR3 nucleotides read TGTGCCAGCAGTCTCGGGATACACGGCGAGCAGTACTTC.

The chain carries TRBV11-3 and TRBJ2-7, with D tentatively TRBD2 (6 bases). In germline, CDR1 is SGHNT, CDR2 YENEEA. This CDR3 spans 13 amino acids. V was shortened by 5 bases and J by 5 bases, with 13 bases between the two germline ends. The CDR3, as DNA: TGTGCCAGCAGCGTAACTAGCTACCACGAGCAGTACTTC. Amino acids: CASSVTSYHEQYF.

The V call is TRBV19, the J call TRBJ1-1; 7 bases are a match to TRBD1. CDR3 length: 15 amino acids. Germline CDR1 LNHDA, CDR2 SQIVND (reference sequence). The trim removed 6 bases at V and 4 bases at J, leaving 11 bases unmatched. The CDR3 DNA reads TGTGCCAGTAGCAGGACAGGAGCTAGCCTCACTGAAGCTTTCTTT. Residues: CASSRTGASLTEAFF.

J is TRBJ2-3 and V is TRBV27; no firm D call. The V and J ends lost 0 bases and 2 bases respectively, with 9 bases between them. This CDR3 has 15 residues. The germline CDR1 and CDR2 sequences are MNHEY and SMNVEV (reference sequence). The CDR3 loop is CASSLSRAPTDTQYF. The DNA for the CDR3 is TGTGCCAGCAGTTTATCGAGAGCACCCACAGATACGCAGTATTTT.